The rows below give T cell receptor beta chains drawn from one sample of a study of monozygotic twins with inflammatory bowel disease. TCRdb reprocessed the 5' RACE reads, with one entry per CDR3 protein and no DNA. This table holds approximately 400,000 distinct CDR3 sequences. Sequencing was done on a sample of blood. These receptors came from a human donor with ulcerative colitis or Crohn's disease, or a healthy co-twin of an affected twin (not recorded which). Each CDR3 is given with its conserved first and last residue.

>TRBJ2-2|TRBV2
CASSARGANTGELFF
>TRBJ2-2|TRBV3-1
CASKSQGYTGELFF
>TRBJ1-5|TRBV10-3
CAISEGSQPQHF
>TRBJ2-6|TRBV28
CASSRHDGANVLTF
>TRBJ2-5|TRBV5-1
CASRSSGSLQETQYF
>TRBJ2-5|TRBV20-1
CSASRGTGGGETQYF
>TRBJ2-2|TRBV4-2
CASSQGQGSRPGELFF
>TRBJ2-7|TRBV3-1
CASSLRGLNEQYF
>TRBJ1-5|TRBV20-1
CSARHFDGLNQPQHF
>TRBJ1-3|TRBV12-3/TRBV12-4
CASSSRGATIYF
>TRBJ2-2|TRBV20-1
CSAGDAGGPANTGELFF
>TRBJ1-6|TRBV18
CASSPQAARAWNSPLHF
>TRBJ2-3|TRBV18
CASSPLAGVNTDTQYF
>TRBJ1-1|TRBV29-1
CSVEGDSSLKAFF
>TRBJ1-1|TRBV5-1
CASSSDGPNMNTEAFF
>TRBJ2-3|TRBV29-1
CSGWSAGGTDTQYF
>TRBJ1-6|TRBV21-1
CASSGTGLYNSPLHF
>TRBJ2-7|TRBV4-1
CASSPDRGLNEQYF
>TRBJ1-4|TRBV7-9
CASSSPAAGEKLFF
>TRBJ1-6|TRBV5-1
CASSWGAETGPIALHF
>TRBJ2-7|TRBV4-3
CASSRGADPSYEQYF
>TRBJ2-1|TRBV5-1
CASSLGSGAYNEQFF
>TRBJ1-4|TRBV9
CASSGTGTLNEKLFF
>TRBJ1-5|TRBV30
CAWSRPGVGYSNQPQHF
>TRBJ1-4|TRBV5-1
CASSPTGQGAEKLFF
>TRBJ2-7|TRBV24-1
CATSGDRPAYEQYF
>TRBJ2-3|TRBV11-1
CASSPPFGRGLLTDTQYF
>TRBJ2-7|TRBV5-1
CASSLAAGVYEQYF
>TRBJ1-5|TRBV10-2
CASRGQGNQPQHF
>TRBJ2-3|TRBV5-6
CASSTPGLAATDTQYF
>TRBJ2-5|TRBV5-1
CASSTLSGLGPQETQYF
>TRBJ2-2|TRBV29-1
CSVVTWASANTGELFF
>TRBJ2-1|TRBV11-2
CASSLDVRGASSYNEQFF
>TRBJ2-3|TRBV6-2/TRBV6-3
CASSYRGQGQDTQYF
>TRBJ2-6|TRBV11-1
CASSPRWTGDSGANVLTF
>TRBJ2-7|TRBV7-2
CASSSRGRTYEQYF
>TRBJ2-3|TRBV6-2/TRBV6-3
CASSYSGGPLTDTQYF
>TRBJ1-5|TRBV12-3/TRBV12-4
CASRRQGSGNQPQHF
>TRBJ2-3|TRBV11-1
CASSRDRVALSSTDTQYF
>TRBJ1-6|TRBV20-1
CSASGTANSPLHF
>TRBJ2-2|TRBV20-1
CSARAGQAYTGELFF
>TRBJ1-6|TRBV4-3
CASSPAHGFTSSYNSPLHF
>TRBJ1-2|TRBV4-3
CASSQEGATGAAGYTF
>TRBJ2-2|TRBV20-1
CSAPFAGELFF
>TRBJ2-1|TRBV14
CASSRSGTDEQFF
>TRBJ1-6|TRBV20-1
CSARGRDNSPLHF
>TRBJ2-7|TRBV29-1
CSVGWGPSSYEQYF
>TRBJ2-7|TRBV5-1
CASSLTSNYEQYF
>TRBJ2-7|TRBV7-9
CASSLPSGGRYEQYF